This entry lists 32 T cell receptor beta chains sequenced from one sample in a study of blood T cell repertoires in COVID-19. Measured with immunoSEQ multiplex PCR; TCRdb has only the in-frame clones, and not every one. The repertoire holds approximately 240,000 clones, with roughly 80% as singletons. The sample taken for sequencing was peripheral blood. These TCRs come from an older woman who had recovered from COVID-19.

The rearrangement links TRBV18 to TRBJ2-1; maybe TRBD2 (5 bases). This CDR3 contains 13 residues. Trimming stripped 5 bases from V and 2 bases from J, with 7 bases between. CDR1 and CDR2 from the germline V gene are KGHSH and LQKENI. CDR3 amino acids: CASSNGTYNEQFF. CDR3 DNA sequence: TGTGCCAGCTCAAACGGGACCTACAATGAGCAGTTCTTC.

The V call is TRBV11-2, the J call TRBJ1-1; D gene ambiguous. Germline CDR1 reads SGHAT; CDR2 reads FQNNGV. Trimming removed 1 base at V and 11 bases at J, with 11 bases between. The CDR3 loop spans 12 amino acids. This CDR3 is CASSLGPGWAFF. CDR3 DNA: TGTGCCAGCAGCTTAGGACCGGGTTGGGCTTTCTTT.

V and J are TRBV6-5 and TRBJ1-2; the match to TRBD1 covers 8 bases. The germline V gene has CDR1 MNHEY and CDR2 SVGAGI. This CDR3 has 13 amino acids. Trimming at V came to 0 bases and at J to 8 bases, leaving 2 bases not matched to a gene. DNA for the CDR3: TGTGCCAGCAGTTACTCCAGGGGGCACGGCTACACCTTC. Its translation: CASSYSRGHGYTF.

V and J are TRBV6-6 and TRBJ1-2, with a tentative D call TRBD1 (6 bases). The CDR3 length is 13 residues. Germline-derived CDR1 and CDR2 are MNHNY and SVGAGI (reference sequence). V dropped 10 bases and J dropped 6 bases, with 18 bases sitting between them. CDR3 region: CAIKTGLENGYTF. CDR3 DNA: TGTGCCATTAAGACAGGTTTGGAAAATGGCTACACCTTC.

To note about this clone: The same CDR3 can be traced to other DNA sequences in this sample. This CDR3 reads CASSRLAGYNEQFF. In DNA, the CDR3 is TGTGCCAGCAGCCGACTAGCGGGGTACAATGAGCAGTTCTTC. This chain connects TRBV2 to TRBJ2-1; the match to TRBD2 covers 11 bases. Germline V CDR1 and CDR2: SNHLY, FYNNEI. V lost 6 bases, J lost 4 bases, and 2 bases stayed unmatched. This CDR3 has 14 residues.

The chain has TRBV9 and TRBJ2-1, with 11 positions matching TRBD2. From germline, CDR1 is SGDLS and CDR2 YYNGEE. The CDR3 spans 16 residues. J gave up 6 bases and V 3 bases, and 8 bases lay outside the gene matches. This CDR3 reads CASSALSGGATNEQFF. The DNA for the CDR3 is TGTGCCAGCAGCGCCCTTAGCGGGGGGGCAACCAATGAGCAGTTCTTC.

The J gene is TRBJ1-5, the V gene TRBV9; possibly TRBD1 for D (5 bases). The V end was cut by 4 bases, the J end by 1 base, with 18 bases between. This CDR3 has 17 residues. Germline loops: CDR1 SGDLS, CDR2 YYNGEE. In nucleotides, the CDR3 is TGTGCCAGCAGCCTGGGGCAGATTCCAGGGAGCAATCAGCCCCAGCATTTT. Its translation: CASSLGQIPGSNQPQHF.

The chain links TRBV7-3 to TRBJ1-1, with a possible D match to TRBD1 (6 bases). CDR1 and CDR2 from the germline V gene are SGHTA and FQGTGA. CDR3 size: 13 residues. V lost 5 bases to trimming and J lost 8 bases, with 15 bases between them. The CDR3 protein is CASSPQGIGEAFF. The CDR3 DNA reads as TGTGCCAGCAGCCCACAGGGTATTGGGGAAGCTTTCTTT. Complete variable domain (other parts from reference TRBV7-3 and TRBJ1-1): GAGVSQTPSNKVTEKGKYVELRCDPISGHTALYWYRQSLGQGPEFLIYFQGTGAADDSGLPNDRFFAVRPEGSVSTLKIQRTERGDSAVYLCASSPQGIGEAFFGQGTRLTVV.

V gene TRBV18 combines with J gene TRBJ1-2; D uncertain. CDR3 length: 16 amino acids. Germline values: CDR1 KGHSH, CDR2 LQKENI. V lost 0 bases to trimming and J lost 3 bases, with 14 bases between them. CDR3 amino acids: CASSPPSSNIYYGYTF. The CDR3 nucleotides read TGTGCCAGCTCACCACCTAGCAGTAACATCTACTATGGCTACACCTTC.

CDR3 protein: CASSATGSTDEQYF. The CDR3 DNA sequence: TGTGCCAGCAGCGCCACAGGCTCCACTGACGAGCAGTACTTC. This sequence joins TRBV7-3 and TRBJ2-7; tentative D call: TRBD1 (5 bases). The V end lost 5 bases, the J end lost 5 bases, and 16 bases lay between the germline ends. Per germline, CDR1 SGHTA and CDR2 FQGTGA. CDR3 length: 14 amino acids.

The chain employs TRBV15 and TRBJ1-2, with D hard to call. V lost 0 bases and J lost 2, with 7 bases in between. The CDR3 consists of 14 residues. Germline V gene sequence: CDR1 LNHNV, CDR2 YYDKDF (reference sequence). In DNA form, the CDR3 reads TGTGCCACCAGCAGAGATCGAGGGAACTATGGCTACACCTTC. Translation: CATSRDRGNYGYTF.

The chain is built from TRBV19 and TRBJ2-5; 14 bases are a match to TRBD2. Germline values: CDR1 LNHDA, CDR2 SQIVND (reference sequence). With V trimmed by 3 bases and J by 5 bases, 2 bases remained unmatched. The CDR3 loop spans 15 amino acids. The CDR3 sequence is CASSMGLAGEETQYF. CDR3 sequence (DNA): TGTGCCAGTAGTATGGGACTAGCGGGGGAGGAGACCCAGTACTTC.

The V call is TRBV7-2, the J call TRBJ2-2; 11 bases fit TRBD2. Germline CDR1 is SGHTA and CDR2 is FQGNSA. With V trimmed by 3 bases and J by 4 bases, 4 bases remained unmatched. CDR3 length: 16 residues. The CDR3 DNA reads TGTGCCAGCAGCTTTAGCGGGGGGGCGGGCACCGGGGAGCTGTTTTTT. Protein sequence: CASSFSGGAGTGELFF.

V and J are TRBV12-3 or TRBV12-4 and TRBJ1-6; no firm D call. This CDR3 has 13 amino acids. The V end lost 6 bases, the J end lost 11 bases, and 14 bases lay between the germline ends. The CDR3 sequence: CASRPGSWTPLHF. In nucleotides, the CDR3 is TGTGCCAGCAGACCCGGGAGTTGGACACCCCTCCACTTT.

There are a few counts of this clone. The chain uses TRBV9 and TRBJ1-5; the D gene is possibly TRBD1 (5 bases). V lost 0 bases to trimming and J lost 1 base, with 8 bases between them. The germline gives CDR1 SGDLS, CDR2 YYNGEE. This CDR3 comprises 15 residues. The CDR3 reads CASSVGGVSNQPQHF. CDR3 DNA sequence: TGTGCCAGCAGCGTAGGGGGGGTGAGCAATCAGCCCCAGCATTTT.

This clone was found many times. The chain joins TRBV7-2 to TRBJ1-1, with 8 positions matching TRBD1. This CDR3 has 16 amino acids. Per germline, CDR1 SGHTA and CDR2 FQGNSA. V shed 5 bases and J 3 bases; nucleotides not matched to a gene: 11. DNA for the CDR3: TGTGCCAGCAGCGGCGGGAGAACGACAGGGGACACTGAAGCTTTCTTT. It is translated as CASSGGRTTGDTEAFF.

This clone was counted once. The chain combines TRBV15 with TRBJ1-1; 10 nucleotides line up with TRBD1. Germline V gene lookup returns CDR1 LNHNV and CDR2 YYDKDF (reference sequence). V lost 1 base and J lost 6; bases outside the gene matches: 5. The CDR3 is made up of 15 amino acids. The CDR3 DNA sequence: TGTGCCACCAGCAGAGCCGGGACAGGGGTTGCTGAAGCTTTCTTT. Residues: CATSRAGTGVAEAFF. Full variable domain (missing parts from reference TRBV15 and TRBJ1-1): DAMVIQNPRYQVTQFGKPVTLSCSQTLNHNVMYWYQQKSSQAPKLLFHYYDKDFNNEADTPDNFQSRRPNTSFCFLDIRSPGLGDTAMYLCATSRAGTGVAEAFFGQGTRLTVV.

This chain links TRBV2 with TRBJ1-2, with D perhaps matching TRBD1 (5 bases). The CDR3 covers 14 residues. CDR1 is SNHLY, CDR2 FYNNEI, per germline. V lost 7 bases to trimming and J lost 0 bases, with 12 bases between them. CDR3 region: CASKVLTANYGYTF. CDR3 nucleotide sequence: TGTGCCAGCAAGGTCTTGACAGCTAACTATGGCTACACCTTC.

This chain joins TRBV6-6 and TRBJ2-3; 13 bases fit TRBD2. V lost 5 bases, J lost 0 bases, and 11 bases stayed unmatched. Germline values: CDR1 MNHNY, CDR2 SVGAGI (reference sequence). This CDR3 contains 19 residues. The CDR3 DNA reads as TGTGCCAGCAGTCCCCAGCCGGGACTAGCGGGGACTAGCACAGATACGCAGTATTTT. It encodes CASSPQPGLAGTSTDTQYF.

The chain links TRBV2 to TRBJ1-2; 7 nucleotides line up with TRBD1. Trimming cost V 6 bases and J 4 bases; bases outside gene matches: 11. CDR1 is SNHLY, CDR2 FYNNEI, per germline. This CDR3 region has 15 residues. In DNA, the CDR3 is TGTGCCAGCAGGGGATGGCGGACAGGCCCCTATGGCTACACCTTC. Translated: CASRGWRTGPYGYTF.

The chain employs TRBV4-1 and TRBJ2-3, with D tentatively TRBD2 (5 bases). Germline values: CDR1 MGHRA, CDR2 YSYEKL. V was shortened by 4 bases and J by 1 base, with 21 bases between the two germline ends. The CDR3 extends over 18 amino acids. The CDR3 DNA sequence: TGCGCCAGCAGCCGCTACGCTCCCGTGGGAGACCGCACAGATACGCAGTATTTT. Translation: CASSRYAPVGDRTDTQYF.

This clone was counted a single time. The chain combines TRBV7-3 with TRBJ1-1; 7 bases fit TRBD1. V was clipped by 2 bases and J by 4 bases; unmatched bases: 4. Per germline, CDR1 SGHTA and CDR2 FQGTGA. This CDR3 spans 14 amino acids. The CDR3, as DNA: TGTGCCAGCAGCTTACAGGGGGAAGGCACTGAAGCTTTCTTT. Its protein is CASSLQGEGTEAFF.

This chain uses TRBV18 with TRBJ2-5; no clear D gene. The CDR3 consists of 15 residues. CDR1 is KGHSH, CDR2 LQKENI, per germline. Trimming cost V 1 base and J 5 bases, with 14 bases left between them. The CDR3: CASSPRLTTSETQYF. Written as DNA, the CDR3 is TGTGCCAGCTCACCACGCCTAACCACCTCCGAGACCCAGTACTTC.

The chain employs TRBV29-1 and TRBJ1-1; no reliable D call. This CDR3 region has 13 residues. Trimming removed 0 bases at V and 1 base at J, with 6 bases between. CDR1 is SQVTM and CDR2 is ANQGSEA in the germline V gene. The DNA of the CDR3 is TGCAGCGTTGAAGAGGCGGCGAACACTGAAGCTTTCTTT. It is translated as CSVEEAANTEAFF. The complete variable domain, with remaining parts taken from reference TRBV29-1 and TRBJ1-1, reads SAVISQKPSRDICQRGTSLTIQCQVDSQVTMMFWYRQQPGQSLTLIATANQGSEATYESGFVIDKFPISRPNLTFSTLTVSNMSPEDSSIYLCSVEEAANTEAFFGQGTRLTVV.

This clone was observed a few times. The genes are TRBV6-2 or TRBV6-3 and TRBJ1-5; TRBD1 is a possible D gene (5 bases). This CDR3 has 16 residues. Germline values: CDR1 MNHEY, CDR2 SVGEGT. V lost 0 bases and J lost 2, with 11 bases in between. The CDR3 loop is CASSYSPRGGNQPQHF. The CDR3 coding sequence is TGTGCCAGCAGTTACTCGCCAAGGGGTGGCAATCAGCCCCAGCATTTT.

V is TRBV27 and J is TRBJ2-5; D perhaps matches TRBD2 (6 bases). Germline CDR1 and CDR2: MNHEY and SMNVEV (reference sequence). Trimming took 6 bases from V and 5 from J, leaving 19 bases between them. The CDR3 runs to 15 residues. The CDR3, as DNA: TGTGCCAGCAGACCCGGGATCGGCGGGGCGGAGACCCAGTACTTC. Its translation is CASRPGIGGAETQYF.

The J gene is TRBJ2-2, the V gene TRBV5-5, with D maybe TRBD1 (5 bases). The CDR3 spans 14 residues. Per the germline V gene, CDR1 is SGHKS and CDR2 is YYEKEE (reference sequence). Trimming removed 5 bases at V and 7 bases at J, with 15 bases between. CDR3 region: CASRHTGPGGELFF. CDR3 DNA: TGTGCCAGCAGACACACAGGACCAGGCGGGGAGCTGTTTTTT. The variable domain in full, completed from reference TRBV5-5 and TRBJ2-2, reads DAGVTQSPTHLIKTRGQQVTLRCSPISGHKSVSWYQQVLGQGPQFIFQYYEKEERGRGNFPDRFSARQFPNYSSELNVNALLLGDSALYLCASRHTGPGGELFFGEGSRLTVL.

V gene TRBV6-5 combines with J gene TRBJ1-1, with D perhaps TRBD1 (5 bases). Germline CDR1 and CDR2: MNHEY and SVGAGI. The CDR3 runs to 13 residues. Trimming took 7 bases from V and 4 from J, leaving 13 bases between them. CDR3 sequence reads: CASTRQSTTEAFF. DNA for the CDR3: TGTGCCAGCACTCGACAGAGCACCACTGAAGCTTTCTTT.

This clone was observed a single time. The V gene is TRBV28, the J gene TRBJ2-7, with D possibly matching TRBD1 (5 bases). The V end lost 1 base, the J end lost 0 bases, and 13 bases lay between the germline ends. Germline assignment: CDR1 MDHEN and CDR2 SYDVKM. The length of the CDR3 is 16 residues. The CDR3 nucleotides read TGTGCCAGCAGTTTATCCGGACACCCGAGCTCCTACGAGCAGTACTTC. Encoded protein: CASSLSGHPSSYEQYF.

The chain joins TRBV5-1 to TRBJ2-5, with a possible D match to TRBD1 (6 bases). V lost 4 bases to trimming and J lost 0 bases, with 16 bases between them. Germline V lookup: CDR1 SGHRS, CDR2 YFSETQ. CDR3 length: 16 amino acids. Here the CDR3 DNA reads TGCGCCAGCAGCCCCCTGGTACAGGGATACCAAGAGACCCAGTACTTC. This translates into CASSPLVQGYQETQYF. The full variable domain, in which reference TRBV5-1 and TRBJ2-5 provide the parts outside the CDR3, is KAGVTQTPRYLIKTRGQQVTLSCSPISGHRSVSWYQQTPGQGLQFLFEYFSETQRNKGNFPGRFSGRQFSNSRSEMNVSTLELGDSALYLCASSPLVQGYQETQYFGPGTRLLVL.

CDR3 in amino acids: CASSSTRGSYGYTF. The CDR3 DNA reads as TGTGCCAGCAGCAGTACCAGGGGATCCTATGGCTACACCTTC. The chain joins TRBV21-1 to TRBJ1-2; the table assigns TRBD1, which was not confirmed against the DNA. TRBV21-1 is given as a pseudogene. The CDR3 has 14 residues.

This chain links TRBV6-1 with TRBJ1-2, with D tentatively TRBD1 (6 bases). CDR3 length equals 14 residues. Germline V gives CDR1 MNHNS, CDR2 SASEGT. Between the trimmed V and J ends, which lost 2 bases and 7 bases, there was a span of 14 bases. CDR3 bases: TGTGCCAGCAGTGAACAACAGGGAACGTCTGGCTACACCTTC. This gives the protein CASSEQQGTSGYTF.